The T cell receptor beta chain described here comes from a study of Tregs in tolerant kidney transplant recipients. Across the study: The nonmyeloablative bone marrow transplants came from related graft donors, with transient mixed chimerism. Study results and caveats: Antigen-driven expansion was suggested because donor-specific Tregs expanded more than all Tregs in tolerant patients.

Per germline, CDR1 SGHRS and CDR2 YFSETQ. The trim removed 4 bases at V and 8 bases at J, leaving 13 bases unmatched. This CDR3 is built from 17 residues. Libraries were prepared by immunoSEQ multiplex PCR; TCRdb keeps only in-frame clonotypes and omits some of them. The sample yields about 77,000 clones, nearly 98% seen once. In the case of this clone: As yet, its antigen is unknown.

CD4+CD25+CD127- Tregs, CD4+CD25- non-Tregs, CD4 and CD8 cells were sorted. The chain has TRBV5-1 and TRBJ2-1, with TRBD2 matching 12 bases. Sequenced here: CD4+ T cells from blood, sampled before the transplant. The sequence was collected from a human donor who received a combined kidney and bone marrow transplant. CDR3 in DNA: TGCGCCAGCAGCCCAAGGACTAGCGGGATTCGCGGGGATGAGCAGTTCTTC. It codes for CASSPRTSGIRGDEQFF.